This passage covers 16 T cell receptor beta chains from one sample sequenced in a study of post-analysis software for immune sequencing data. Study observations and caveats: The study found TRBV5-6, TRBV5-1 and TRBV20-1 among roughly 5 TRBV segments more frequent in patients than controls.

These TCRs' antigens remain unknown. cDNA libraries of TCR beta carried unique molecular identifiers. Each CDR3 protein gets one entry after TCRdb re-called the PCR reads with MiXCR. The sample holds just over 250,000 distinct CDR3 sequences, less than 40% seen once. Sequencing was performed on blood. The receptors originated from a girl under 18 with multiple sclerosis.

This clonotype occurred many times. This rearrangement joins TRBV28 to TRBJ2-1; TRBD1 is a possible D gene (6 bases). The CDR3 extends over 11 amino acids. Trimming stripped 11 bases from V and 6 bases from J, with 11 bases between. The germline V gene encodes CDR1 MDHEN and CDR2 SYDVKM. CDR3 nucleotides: TGTGCCGCCGGGACACGCAATGAGCAGTTCTTC. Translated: CAAGTRNEQFF.

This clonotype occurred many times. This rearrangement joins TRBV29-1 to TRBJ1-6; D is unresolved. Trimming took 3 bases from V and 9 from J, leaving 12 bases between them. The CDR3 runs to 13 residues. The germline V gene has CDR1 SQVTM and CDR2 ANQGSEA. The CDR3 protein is CSVEEVLGSPLHF. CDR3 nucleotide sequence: TGCAGCGTTGAGGAGGTCTTGGGTTCACCCCTCCACTTT.

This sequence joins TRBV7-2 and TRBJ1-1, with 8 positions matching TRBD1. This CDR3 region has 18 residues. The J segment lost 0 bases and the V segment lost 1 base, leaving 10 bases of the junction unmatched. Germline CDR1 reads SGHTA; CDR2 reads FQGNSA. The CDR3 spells CASSLGRGTGFMNTEAFF. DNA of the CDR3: TGTGCCAGCAGCTTAGGCAGGGGGACAGGATTCATGAACACTGAAGCTTTCTTT.

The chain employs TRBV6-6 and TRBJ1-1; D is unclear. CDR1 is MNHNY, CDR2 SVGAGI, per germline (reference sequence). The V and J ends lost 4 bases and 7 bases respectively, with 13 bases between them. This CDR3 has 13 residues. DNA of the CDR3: TGTGCCAGCAGTTCTGAAGGGTGGGGTGAAGCTTTCTTT. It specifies CASSSEGWGEAFF.

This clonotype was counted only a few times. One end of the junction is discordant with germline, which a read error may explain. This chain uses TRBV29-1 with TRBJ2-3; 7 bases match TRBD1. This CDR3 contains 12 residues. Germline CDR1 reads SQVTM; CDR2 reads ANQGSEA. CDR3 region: CSVRDGTDAQYF. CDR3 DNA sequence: TGCAGCGTGAGGGACGGGACAGATGCGCAGTATTTT.

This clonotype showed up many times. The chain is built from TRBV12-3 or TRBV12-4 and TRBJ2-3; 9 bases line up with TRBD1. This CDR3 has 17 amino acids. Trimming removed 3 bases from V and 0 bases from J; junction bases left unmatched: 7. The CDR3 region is CASSFGTGLLSTDTQYF. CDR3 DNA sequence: TGTGCCAGCAGTTTCGGGACAGGGCTTTTGAGCACAGATACGCAGTATTTT.

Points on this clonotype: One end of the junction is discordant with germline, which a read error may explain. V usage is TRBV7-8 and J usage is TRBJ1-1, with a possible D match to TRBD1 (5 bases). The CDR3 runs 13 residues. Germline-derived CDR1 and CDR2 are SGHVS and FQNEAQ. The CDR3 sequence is CANSRQGNTEAFF. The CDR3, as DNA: TGTGCCAACAGCCGTCAGGGAAACACTGAAGCTTTCTTT.

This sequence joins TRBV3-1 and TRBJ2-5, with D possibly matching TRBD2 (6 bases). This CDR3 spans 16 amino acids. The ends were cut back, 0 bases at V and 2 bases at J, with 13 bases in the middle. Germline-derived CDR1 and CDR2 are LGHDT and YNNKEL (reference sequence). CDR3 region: CASSQEGLARQETQYF. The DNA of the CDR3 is TGTGCCAGCAGCCAAGAGGGGCTAGCGAGACAAGAGACCCAGTACTTC.

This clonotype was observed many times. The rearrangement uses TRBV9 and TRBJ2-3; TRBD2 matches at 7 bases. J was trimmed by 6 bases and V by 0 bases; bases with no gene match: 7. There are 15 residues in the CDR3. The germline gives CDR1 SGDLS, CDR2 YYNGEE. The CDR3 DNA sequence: TGTGCCAGCAGCGTAGGTGCGGGAGTGACCGATACGCAGTATTTT. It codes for CASSVGAGVTDTQYF.

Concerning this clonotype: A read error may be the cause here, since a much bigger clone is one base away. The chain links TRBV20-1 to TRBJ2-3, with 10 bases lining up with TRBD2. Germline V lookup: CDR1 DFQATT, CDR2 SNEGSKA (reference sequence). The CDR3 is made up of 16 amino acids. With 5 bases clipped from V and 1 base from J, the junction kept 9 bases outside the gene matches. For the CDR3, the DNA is TGCAGTGCTGGATCTCGGACTAGCGGTCGCACAGATACGCAGTATTTT. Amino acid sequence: CSAGSRTSGRTDTQYF.

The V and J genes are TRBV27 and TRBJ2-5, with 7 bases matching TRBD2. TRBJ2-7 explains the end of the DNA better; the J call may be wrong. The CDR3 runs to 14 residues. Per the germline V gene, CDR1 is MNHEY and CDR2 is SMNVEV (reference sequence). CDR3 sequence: CASSFGGSLYEQYF. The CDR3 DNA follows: TGTGCCAGCAGTTTCGGCGGGAGTCTCTACGAGCAGTACTTC.

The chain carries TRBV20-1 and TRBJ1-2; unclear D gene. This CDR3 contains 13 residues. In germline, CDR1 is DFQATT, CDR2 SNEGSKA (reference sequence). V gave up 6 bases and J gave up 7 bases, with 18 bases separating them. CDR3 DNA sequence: TGCAGTGCCGTTCGGCCCCTCGAGGTTGGCTACACCTTC. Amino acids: CSAVRPLEVGYTF.

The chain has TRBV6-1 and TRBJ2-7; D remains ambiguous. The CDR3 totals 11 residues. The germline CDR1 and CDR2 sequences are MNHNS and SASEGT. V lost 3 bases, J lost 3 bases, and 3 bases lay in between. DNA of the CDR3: TGTGCCAGCAGTGAGGACTACGAGCAGTACTTC. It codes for CASSEDYEQYF.

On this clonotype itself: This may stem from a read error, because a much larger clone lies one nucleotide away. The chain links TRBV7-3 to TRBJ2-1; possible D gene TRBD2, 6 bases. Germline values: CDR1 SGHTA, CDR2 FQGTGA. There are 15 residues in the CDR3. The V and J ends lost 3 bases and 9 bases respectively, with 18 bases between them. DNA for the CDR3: TGTGCCAGCAGCTTGTCGGGTCGGGGGAACAGTGAGCAGTTCTTC. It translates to CASSLSGRGNSEQFF. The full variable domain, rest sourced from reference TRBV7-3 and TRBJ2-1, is GAGVSQTPSNKVTEKGKYVELRCDPISGHTALYWYRQSLGQGPEFLIYFQGTGAADDSGLPNDRFFAVRPEGSVSTLKIQRTERGDSAVYLCASSLSGRGNSEQFFGPGTRLTVL.

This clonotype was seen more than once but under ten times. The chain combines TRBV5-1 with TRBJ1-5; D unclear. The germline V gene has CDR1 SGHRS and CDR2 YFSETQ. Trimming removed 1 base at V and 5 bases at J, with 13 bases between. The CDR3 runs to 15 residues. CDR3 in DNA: TGCGCCAGCAGCTTGTGGGGAGCCGGAGATCAGCCCCAGCATTTT. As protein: CASSLWGAGDQPQHF.

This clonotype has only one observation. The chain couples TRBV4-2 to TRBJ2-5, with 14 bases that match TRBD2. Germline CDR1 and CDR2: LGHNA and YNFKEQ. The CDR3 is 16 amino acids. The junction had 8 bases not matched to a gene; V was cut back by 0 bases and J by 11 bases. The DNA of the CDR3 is TGTGCCAGCAGCCAAGATGGGACTAGCGGGGGCAATGAGCAGTACTTC. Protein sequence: CASSQDGTSGGNEQYF.